This record concerns one TCR beta chain sequence. This sample was taken from a study of blood T cell repertoires in COVID-19. At the level of the study: The study drew acute and convalescent COVID-19 samples from the United States, Italy and Spain. Sources were T cells, B-cell-depleted T cells, or PBMCs; the material itself was cDNA or gDNA.

CDR1 MNHEY and CDR2 SMNVEV come from the germline V gene (reference sequence). V lost 3 bases and J lost 1, with 6 bases in between. The CDR3 extends over 13 amino acids. The assay was immunoSEQ multiplex PCR, and TCRdb's table has in-frame clones only and misses some. The table includes more than 45,000 clones, about nine tenths detected once. The chain couples TRBV27 to TRBJ1-1; no reliable D call. The source of this sequence is a woman of 80 years or more with COVID-19, enrolled during active disease. The specimen was peripheral blood. The CDR3 nucleotides are TGTGCCAGCAGTTTTGTTAGGAACACTGAAGCTTTCTTT. Residues: CASSFVRNTEAFF.